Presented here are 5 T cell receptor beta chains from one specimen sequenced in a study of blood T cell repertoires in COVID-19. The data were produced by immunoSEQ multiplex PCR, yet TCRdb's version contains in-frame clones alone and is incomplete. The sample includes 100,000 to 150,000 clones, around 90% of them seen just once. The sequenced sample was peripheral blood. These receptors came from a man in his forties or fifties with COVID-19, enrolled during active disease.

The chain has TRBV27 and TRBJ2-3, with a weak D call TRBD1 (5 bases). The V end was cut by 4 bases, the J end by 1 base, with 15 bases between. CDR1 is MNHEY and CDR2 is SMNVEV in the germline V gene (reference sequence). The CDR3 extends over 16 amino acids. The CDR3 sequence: CASSSARWGGTDTQYF. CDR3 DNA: TGTGCCAGCAGTTCCGCTAGGTGGGGCGGCACAGATACGCAGTATTTT.

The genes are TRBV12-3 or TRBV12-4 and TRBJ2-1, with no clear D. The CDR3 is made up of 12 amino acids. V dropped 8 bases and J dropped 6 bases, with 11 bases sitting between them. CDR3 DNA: TGTGCCAGCCGGCGTCCGGGCAATGAGCAGTTCTTC. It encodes CASRRPGNEQFF.

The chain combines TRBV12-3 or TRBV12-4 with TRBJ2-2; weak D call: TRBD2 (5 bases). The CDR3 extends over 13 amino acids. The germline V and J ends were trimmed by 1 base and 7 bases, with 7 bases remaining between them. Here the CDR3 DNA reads TGTGCCAGCAGTTTAGGGGCGGGCGGGGAGCTGTTTTTT. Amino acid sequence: CASSLGAGGELFF.

This CDR3 reads CASSLFQGAVDGNTIYF. DNA of the CDR3: TGTGCCAGCAGCTTATTTCAGGGGGCGGTTGATGGAAACACCATATATTTT. The chain couples TRBV7-6 to TRBJ1-3; TRBD1 agrees at 8 bases. The CDR3 has 17 residues. J gave up 3 bases and V 2 bases, and 9 bases lay outside the gene matches. Germline V lookup: CDR1 SGHVS, CDR2 FNYEAQ.

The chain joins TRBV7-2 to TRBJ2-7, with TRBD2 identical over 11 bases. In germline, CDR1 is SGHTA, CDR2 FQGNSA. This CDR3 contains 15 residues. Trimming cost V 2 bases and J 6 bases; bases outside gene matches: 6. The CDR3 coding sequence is TGTGCCAGCAGCTTAAGGCTAGCGGGAGGAGGCGAGCAGTACTTC. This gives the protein CASSLRLAGGGEQYF.